Listed below are T cell receptor beta chains from one sample, sequenced in a study of shared clonotypes between healthy human individuals. TCRdb keeps only in-frame clones here, not all; method: immunoSEQ multiplex PCR. The data show 950,000 to 1,300,000 clones, around 74% seen once. The specimen sequenced was memory CD4+ T cells sorted from blood. The receptor set was obtained from a man younger than 35 in good health. Both conserved end residues are part of each CDR3. Fields, in order: clone size, V gene, CDR3 protein. The size entry is marked missing in some rows and otherwise reads once, few, many or a size class.

>-|TRBV27
CASGTTANTGELFF
>-|TRBV14
CASSQDPTGRAFF
>-|TRBV25-1
CASSENRGTEAFF
>many|TRBV4-2
CASSQADSSGNTIYF
>-|TRBV11-2
CASRPARGGYEQYF
>few|TRBV6-6
CASSFSGNEQFF
>-|TRBV7-2
CASSLAPVREQYF
>-|TRBV7-6
CASSLAGETQYF
>-|TRBV30
CAWRRQGARDNSPLHF
>few|TRBV5-5
CASSLAETETQYF
>once|TRBV9
CASSATDFSGNTIYF
>-|TRBV10-1
CASSADANTGELFF
>-|TRBV19
CASSIDESTEAFF
>-|TRBV15
CATSRVHGQETQYF
>-|TRBV6-6
CASTEVRILKQETQYF
>-|TRBV5-5
CASSLLGDEQYF
>-|TRBV27
CASSQISGRIDSPLHF
>-|TRBV11-2
CASSSDGGVSVTQYF
>-|TRBV30
CAWSVSRVPAGYTF
>-|TRBV5-1
CASSVSGGSYNEQFF
>-|TRBV10-3
CAISKPTGGSGNTIYF
>-|TRBV6-5
CASSYSTGPNEQYF
>-|TRBV18
CASSSAGTPGNTIYF
>-|TRBV10-1
CATRQLVYEQYF
>-|TRBV5-6
CASSLKGSSYEQYF
>-|TRBV25-1
CASSELSRPGYTF
>many|TRBV5-1
CASSLAGLAGGRETQYF
>-|TRBV5-6
CASSLEGGGNTIYF
>-|TRBV15
CATAWTLGNEQYF
>-|TRBV2
CASKKGGSGANVLTF
>-|TRBV7-7
CASSPDSGANVLTF
>once|TRBV13
CASSPGLAGLRYAVF
>-|TRBV30
CAGGSYEQYF
>few|TRBV18
CASSPPWGVNTGELFF
>-|TRBV28
CASSLLGRENTIYF
>few|TRBV29-1
CSVETGKYGYTF
>-|TRBV30
CAWATGLLSGNTIYF